One sample yielded the 2 T cell receptor beta chains listed below, sequenced in a study of OX40 agonist ivuxolimab in advanced cancers. Profiling relied on immunoSEQ multiplex PCR, and the TCRdb table lists in-frame clones only, not all of them. Of over 95,000 clones in the sample, approximately 90% were seen once. The sequences come from CD4+ or CD8+ T cells sorted from blood, collected in a trial of the OX40 agonist ivuxolimab. The receptors stem from an adult with an advanced solid tumor such as melanoma, head and neck, liver or kidney cancer.

The gene calls are TRBV7-9 and TRBJ2-2, with D uncertain. The germline V gene has CDR1 SEHNR and CDR2 FQNEAQ (reference sequence). The CDR3 sequence is 14 residues long. The germline V and J ends were trimmed by 8 bases and 1 base, with 11 bases remaining between them. CDR3 protein: CASPGVGNTGELFF. The CDR3 nucleotides read TGTGCCAGCCCGGGCGTGGGGAACACCGGGGAGCTGTTTTTT.

The chain couples TRBV5-1 to TRBJ2-2; D is undetermined. The CDR3 is 14 amino acids. The germline V gene encodes CDR1 SGHRS and CDR2 YFSETQ. The V gene lost 4 bases and the J gene lost 4 bases, with 11 bases spanning the gap. DNA for the CDR3: TGCGCCAGCAGCCACTGGATGAGCACCGGGGAGCTGTTTTTT. This codes for CASSHWMSTGELFF.